The 24 T cell receptor beta chains below all came from one sample that was sequenced in a study of Graves' ophthalmopathy and Graves' hyperthyroidism. Researchers took RNA transcripts and amplified TCR beta CDR3 regions from them. A first-round RT-PCR used HTBI primers, followed by a second-round multiplex PCR. TCRdb fed the multiplex PCR reads into MiXCR, producing one record per CDR3 protein. The sample carries hundreds of thousands of distinct CDR3 sequences, 22% recorded once. The sample comprised peripheral blood. The receptors here all came from a woman aged 18 to 35 with stable Graves' hyperthyroidism. Some clones in this sample may be carry-over from other donors' samples.

This chain links TRBV7-3 with TRBJ2-6; 11 nucleotides match TRBD1. The V segment lost 4 bases and the J segment 3 bases; nucleotides outside the gene matches: 8. The CDR3 totals 18 residues. Per germline, CDR1 SGHTA and CDR2 FQGTGA. The CDR3 nucleotides read TGTGCCAGCAGCTCCGGACAGGGGGCGCGGATTGGGGCCAACGTCCTGACTTTC. It specifies CASSSGQGARIGANVLTF. Drawing the rest from reference TRBV7-3 and TRBJ2-6, the complete variable domain is GAGVSQTPSNKVTEKGKYVELRCDPISGHTALYWYRQSLGQGPEFLIYFQGTGAADDSGLPNDRFFAVRPEGSVSTLKIQRTERGDSAVYLCASSSGQGARIGANVLTFGAGSRLTVL.

This clonotype was seen ten or more times. The chain carries TRBV12-3 or TRBV12-4 and TRBJ2-5; 8 positions agree with TRBD1. The trim removed 6 bases at V and 6 bases at J, leaving 15 bases unmatched. The CDR3 is 16 residues long. The CDR3 nucleotides are TGTGCCAGCAGGTTATCCGGACAGGGTGAACACCAGACCCAGTACTTC. It codes for CASRLSGQGEHQTQYF.

The V call is TRBV15, the J call TRBJ1-2; D is uncertain. The V gene's germline CDR1 is LNHNV and CDR2 YYDKDF (reference sequence). Trimming took 5 bases from V and 4 from J, leaving 17 bases between them. There are 15 residues in the CDR3. CDR3 sequence reads: CATSPNADGRYGYTF. The CDR3 DNA reads TGTGCCACCAGCCCAAACGCCGACGGACGCTATGGCTACACCTTC.

This clonotype was picked up many times. This chain connects TRBV27 to TRBJ1-2, with 9 bases identical to TRBD1. Per the germline V gene, CDR1 is MNHEY and CDR2 is SMNVEV (reference sequence). The CDR3 length is 16 residues. V lost 5 bases, J lost 6 bases, and 13 bases stayed unmatched. DNA for the CDR3: TGTGCCAGCAGTCCCCAAAAAACCGGGACAGGGAATGGCTACACCTTC. As protein: CASSPQKTGTGNGYTF.

There are a few counts of this clonotype. This rearrangement joins TRBV12-3 or TRBV12-4 to TRBJ1-5; tentative D call: TRBD1 (5 bases). Trimming stripped 6 bases from V and 6 bases from J, with 9 bases between. CDR3 size: 12 residues. The CDR3 sequence: CASRAGIQPQHF. The CDR3 DNA follows: TGTGCCAGCAGGGCAGGGATTCAGCCCCAGCATTTT.

In its sample, this clonotype was seen a few times. J is TRBJ2-7 and V is TRBV11-3; TRBD2 agrees at 8 bases. The CDR3 sequence is 15 residues long. CDR1 is SGHNT and CDR2 is YENEEA in the germline V gene. With 4 bases clipped from V and 4 bases from J, the junction kept 9 bases outside the gene matches. The CDR3, as DNA: TGTGCCAGCAGCTCCGTACGGGGGGGGATTTACGAGCAGTACTTC. It specifies CASSSVRGGIYEQYF.

With regard to this clonotype: A clone one base away is much larger, so this may be a read error. This chain connects TRBV14 to TRBJ2-5, with D perhaps TRBD1 (5 bases). From germline, CDR1 is SGHDN and CDR2 FVKESK. The CDR3 has 13 residues. V was pared by 11 bases and J by 1 base, with 14 bases between. The DNA for the CDR3 is TGTGCCGGCACCGGACAACTCCAAGAGACCCAGTACTTC. Protein product: CAGTGQLQETQYF. The entire variable domain, with the rest obtained from reference TRBV14 and TRBJ2-5, is as follows: EAGVTQFPSHSVIEKGQTVTLRCDPISGHDNLYWYRRVMGKEIKFLLHFVKESKQDESGMPNNRFLAERTGGTYSTLKVQPAELEDSGVYFCAGTGQLQETQYFGPGTRLLVL.

This clonotype was observed a few times. The germline gene is not matched at one end of the junction; a read error may be the cause. V and J are TRBV29-1 and TRBJ2-1; perhaps TRBD1 as D (5 bases). Germline V CDR1 and CDR2: SQVTM, ANQGSEA. The CDR3 has 12 residues. The CDR3 loop reads CSGQPSYNKQFF. CDR3 DNA sequence: TGCAGCGGACAGCCCTCCTACAATAAGCAGTTCTTC.

Comment on this clonotype: An end of the junction does not agree with germline; a read error may underlie this. The chain has TRBV11-1 and TRBJ2-7; a possible D gene is TRBD2 (6 bases). The CDR3 has 13 residues. Germline V gives CDR1 SGHAT, CDR2 FQDESV (reference sequence). CDR3 amino acids: CASRLAAAREQYF. CDR3 DNA sequence: TGTGCCAGCAGATTAGCGGCCGCCCGAGAGCAGTACTTC. Together with reference TRBV11-1 and TRBJ2-7, the CDR3 gives the full variable domain: EAEVAQSPRYKITEKSQAVAFWCDPISGHATLYWYRQILGQGPELLVQFQDESVVDDSQLPKDRFSAERLKGVDSTLKIQPAELGDSAMYLCASRLAAAREQYFGPGTRLTVT.

The chain couples TRBV11-2 to TRBJ2-7; TRBD1 might be the D (6 bases). This CDR3 has 16 amino acids. V shed 4 bases and J shed 12 bases, with 28 bases lying between them. Germline V gene lookup returns CDR1 SGHAT and CDR2 FQNNGV. The CDR3 is CASSSAPGPSLGTWYF. The CDR3 DNA is TGTGCCAGCAGCTCCGCCCCGGGACCGTCCCTCGGGACATGGTACTTC.

The chain employs TRBV19 and TRBJ1-1; no definite D call. The CDR3 runs 14 residues. Between the trimmed V and J ends, which lost 6 bases and 5 bases, there was a span of 16 bases. Germline CDR1 LNHDA, CDR2 SQIVND (reference sequence). CDR3 sequence reads: CASSSQVGLTEAFF. CDR3 bases: TGTGCCAGTAGCAGTCAGGTGGGATTAACTGAAGCTTTCTTT.

This clonotype was recorded at least ten times. V and J are TRBV20-1 and TRBJ1-1, with D unresolved. In germline, CDR1 is DFQATT, CDR2 SNEGSKA (reference sequence). With 0 bases removed from V and 4 bases from J, the gap between germline ends came to 18 bases. The length of the CDR3 is 16 residues. This chain's CDR3 is CSARDTPSRLGTEAFF. Written as DNA, the CDR3 is TGCAGTGCTAGAGATACCCCCTCCCGCTTGGGCACTGAAGCTTTCTTT.

This clonotype appeared a few times. The V and J genes are TRBV18 and TRBJ2-7, with TRBD1 identical over 7 bases. Germline V lookup: CDR1 KGHSH, CDR2 LQKENI. CDR3 length: 13 amino acids. Unmatched junction bases numbered 5, after V lost 6 bases and J lost 3 bases. Here the CDR3 DNA reads TGTGCCAGCTCGGCGACAGGGAGCTACGAGCAGTACTTC. Protein: CASSATGSYEQYF.

The CDR3 DNA sequence: TGTGCCAGCAGCCCCTACCCTTTAGCGGGGGGCCCGGAGACCCAGTACTTC. Residues: CASSPYPLAGGPETQYF. The chain links TRBV7-3 to TRBJ2-5, with 10 bases matching TRBD2. V shed 5 bases, J shed 5 bases, and the junction held 14 bases outside the gene matches. CDR1 is SGHTA, CDR2 FQGTGA, per germline. The CDR3 has 17 amino acids.

This clonotype was seen repeatedly, ten times or more. This chain links TRBV7-9 with TRBJ2-7; TRBD1 or TRBD2 may be the D gene (7 bases each). The V end was cut by 4 bases, the J end by 2 bases, with 15 bases between. CDR1 and CDR2 (germline): SEHNR, FQNEAQ (reference sequence). The CDR3 length is 15 residues. The CDR3 region has the DNA TGTGCCAGCAGCTCCCAGGGGGGGCCTCCCTACGAGCAGTACTTC. Amino acids: CASSSQGGPPYEQYF.

This clonotype was recorded many times. The rearrangement uses TRBV11-2 and TRBJ2-5; TRBD2 agrees at 9 bases. Germline V lookup: CDR1 SGHAT, CDR2 FQNNGV. The junction had 7 bases not matched to a gene; V was cut back by 6 bases and J by 5 bases. CDR3 length: 14 residues. DNA of the CDR3: TGTGCCAGCAGGCGCGGGGGGGCCGGGGAGACCCAGTACTTC. Translation gives CASRRGGAGETQYF.

The rearrangement joins TRBV12-3 or TRBV12-4 to TRBJ1-1; D is perhaps TRBD1 (6 bases). V lost 6 bases and J lost 5, with 22 bases in between. The CDR3 is 16 residues long. This chain's CDR3 is CASRRWAGDGRTEAFF. DNA of the CDR3: TGTGCCAGCAGGAGGTGGGCAGGGGATGGGAGGACTGAAGCTTTCTTT.

This clonotype was detected many times. V usage is TRBV19 and J usage is TRBJ2-7; D remains unclear. Per the germline V gene, CDR1 is LNHDA and CDR2 is SQIVND (reference sequence). The CDR3 covers 15 residues. Between the trimmed V and J ends, which lost 3 bases and 0 bases, there was a span of 12 bases. CDR3 in amino acids: CASSIKRSFSYEQYF. Written as DNA, the CDR3 is TGTGCCAGTAGTATTAAGAGGTCTTTCTCCTACGAGCAGTACTTC.

This clonotype was seen at least ten times. The V gene is TRBV12-3 or TRBV12-4, the J gene TRBJ1-1; D not resolved. With 8 bases removed from V and 1 base from J, the gap between germline ends came to 11 bases. The CDR3 length is 13 residues. CDR3 sequence: CASFLAGNTEAFF. Written as DNA, the CDR3 is TGTGCCAGCTTCTTGGCGGGGAACACTGAAGCTTTCTTT.

J is TRBJ2-7 and V is TRBV19; D could derive from TRBD1 or TRBD2 (5 bases each). The V gene's germline CDR1 is LNHDA and CDR2 SQIVND (reference sequence). This CDR3 is 20 amino acids long. Trimming left V 3 bases short and J 2 bases short, with 29 bases between. DNA of the CDR3: TGTGCCAGTAGTATGGGGGATCCATGGCAGATTGAGTATACAACCTACGAGCAGTACTTC. Its protein product is CASSMGDPWQIEYTTYEQYF.

This clonotype was seen just once. The V gene is TRBV5-5, the J gene TRBJ1-2; D is ambiguous. Germline V CDR1 and CDR2: SGHKS, YYEKEE (reference sequence). This CDR3 spans 14 amino acids. V shed 6 bases and J shed 14 bases, with 26 bases lying between them. In nucleotides, the CDR3 is TGTGCCAGCATCCATTCCCCGCAGGAGTCGTCGAAAACCTTC. Its translation is CASIHSPQESSKTF.

This clonotype was counted ten times or more. The chain recombines TRBV11-2 with TRBJ1-1; TRBD1 might be the D (6 bases). V gave up 5 bases and J gave up 5 bases, with 27 bases separating them. The CDR3 consists of 18 residues. Germline V gives CDR1 SGHAT, CDR2 FQNNGV. The CDR3 DNA reads as TGTGCCAGCAGCCCACAAGCGGGGGCAGGAATTAGATGGACTGAAGCTTTCTTT. Protein product: CASSPQAGAGIRWTEAFF. The whole variable domain, filled in from reference TRBV11-2 and TRBJ1-1, reads EAGVAQSPRYKIIEKRQSVAFWCNPISGHATLYWYQQILGQGPKLLIQFQNNGVVDDSQLPKDRFSAERLKGVDSTLKIQPAKLEDSAVYLCASSPQAGAGIRWTEAFFGQGTRLTVV.

In this sample, this clonotype turned up many times. The rearrangement joins TRBV7-6 to TRBJ2-7, with 7 bases identical to TRBD1. Germline-derived CDR1 and CDR2 are SGHVS and FNYEAQ. This CDR3 contains 17 residues. V lost 5 bases and J lost 2; bases outside the gene matches: 15. CDR3 residues: CASSTLYTPGQTYEQYF. The DNA for the CDR3 is TGTGCCAGCAGCACTCTTTATACTCCGGGACAGACCTACGAGCAGTACTTC.

This clonotype has ten or more counts. V usage is TRBV5-6 and J usage is TRBJ2-2; perhaps TRBD2 as D (5 bases). V was shortened by 1 base and J by 3 bases, with 10 bases between the two germline ends. Germline V gene lookup returns CDR1 SGHDT and CDR2 YYEEEE. The CDR3 is 15 amino acids. CDR3 loop: CASSLSGWDTGELFF. The CDR3 DNA sequence: TGTGCCAGCAGCTTGTCGGGGTGGGACACCGGGGAGCTGTTTTTT. Based on the CDR3 plus reference TRBV5-6 and TRBJ2-2, the full variable domain is DAGVTQSPTHLIKTRGQQVTLRCSPKSGHDTVSWYQQALGQGPQFIFQYYEEEERQRGNFPDRFSGHQFPNYSSELNVNALLLGDSALYLCASSLSGWDTGELFFGEGSRLTVL.